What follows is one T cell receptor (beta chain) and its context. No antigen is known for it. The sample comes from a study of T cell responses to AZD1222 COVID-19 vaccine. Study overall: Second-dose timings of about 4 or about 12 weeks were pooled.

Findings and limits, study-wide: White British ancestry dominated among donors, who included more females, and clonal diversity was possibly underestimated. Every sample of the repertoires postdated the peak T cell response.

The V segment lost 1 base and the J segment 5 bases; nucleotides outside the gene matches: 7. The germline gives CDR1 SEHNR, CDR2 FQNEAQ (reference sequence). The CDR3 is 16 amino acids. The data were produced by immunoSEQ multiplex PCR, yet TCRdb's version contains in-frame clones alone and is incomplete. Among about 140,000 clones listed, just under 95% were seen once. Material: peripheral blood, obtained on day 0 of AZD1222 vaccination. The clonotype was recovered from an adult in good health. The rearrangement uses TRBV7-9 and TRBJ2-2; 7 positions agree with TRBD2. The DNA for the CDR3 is TGTGCCAGCAGCTTAGTTGGCGGGAGCGTTACCGGGGAGCTGTTTTTT. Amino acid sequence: CASSLVGGSVTGELFF.